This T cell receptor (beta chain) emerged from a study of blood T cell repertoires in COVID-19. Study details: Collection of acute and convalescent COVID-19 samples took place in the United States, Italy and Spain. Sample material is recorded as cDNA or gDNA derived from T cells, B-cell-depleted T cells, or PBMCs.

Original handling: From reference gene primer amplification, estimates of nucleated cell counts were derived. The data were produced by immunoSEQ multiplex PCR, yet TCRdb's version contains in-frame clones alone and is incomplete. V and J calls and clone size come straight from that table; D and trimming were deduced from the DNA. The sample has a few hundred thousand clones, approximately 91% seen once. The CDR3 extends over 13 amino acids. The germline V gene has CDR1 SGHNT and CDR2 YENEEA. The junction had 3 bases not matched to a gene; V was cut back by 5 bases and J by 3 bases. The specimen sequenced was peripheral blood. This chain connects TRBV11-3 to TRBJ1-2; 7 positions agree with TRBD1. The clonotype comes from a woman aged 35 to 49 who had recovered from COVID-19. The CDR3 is CASSPGQDYGYTF. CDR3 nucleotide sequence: TGTGCCAGCAGCCCCGGACAGGACTATGGCTACACCTTC.